This T cell receptor beta chain is from a study of CD8+CD57+ T cells in acquired aplastic anemia. Study-level points and caveats: Both patients and controls carried the same twenty-nine CD8+ CDR3 sequences.

Unmatched junction bases numbered 5, after V lost 4 bases and J lost 6 bases. Germline CDR1 and CDR2: GTSNPN and SVGIG (reference sequence). This CDR3 region has 13 residues. Sequencing involved patients with CD8+CD57+ cell expansion previously shown by flow cytometry. Sampling of blood occurred while the patients had still received no therapy. Details on this clonotype: Antigen unknown.

Template material for TCR beta VDJ and CDR3 profiling consisted of genomic DNA. In TCRdb, the reads were re-called with MiXCR into one record per CDR3 protein. In the table there are approximately 220,000 distinct CDR3 sequences, around 46% of which are singletons. This chain uses TRBV30 with TRBJ1-5; 8 nucleotides agree with TRBD1. The sequenced sample consisted of sorted CD4+, CD8+, or CD8+CD57+ T cells (not recorded which) from PBMCs. This sequence originates from a human donor with aplastic anemia. The CDR3 is CAWTDRAGQPQHF. The CDR3 nucleotides read TGTGCCTGGACGGACAGGGCTGGTCAGCCCCAGCATTTT.